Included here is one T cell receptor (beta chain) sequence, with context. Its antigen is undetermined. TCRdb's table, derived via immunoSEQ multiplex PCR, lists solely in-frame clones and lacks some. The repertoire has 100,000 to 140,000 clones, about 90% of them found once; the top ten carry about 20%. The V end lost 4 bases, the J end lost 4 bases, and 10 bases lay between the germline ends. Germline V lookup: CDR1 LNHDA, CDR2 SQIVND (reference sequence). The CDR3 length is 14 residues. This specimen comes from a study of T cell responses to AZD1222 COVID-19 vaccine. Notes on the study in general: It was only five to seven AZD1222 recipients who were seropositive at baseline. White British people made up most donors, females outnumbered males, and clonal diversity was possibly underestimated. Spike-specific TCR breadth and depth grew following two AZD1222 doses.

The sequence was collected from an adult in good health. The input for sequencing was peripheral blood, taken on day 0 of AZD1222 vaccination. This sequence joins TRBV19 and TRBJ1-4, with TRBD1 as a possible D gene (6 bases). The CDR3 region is CASSTDRNNEKLFF. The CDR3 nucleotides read TGTGCCAGTAGTACTGACAGGAATAATGAAAAACTGTTTTTT.